This T cell receptor (beta chain) originates from a study of blood T cell repertoires in COVID-19. As for the study in general: The samples span acute and convalescent COVID-19 from the United States, Italy and Spain. PBMCs, B-cell-depleted T cells, or T cells were the source of the cDNA or gDNA that made up the material.

The CDR3 extends over 15 amino acids. From germline, CDR1 is SGHRS and CDR2 YFSETQ. V lost 2 bases, J lost 5 bases, and 8 bases stayed unmatched. Original methodology: Estimation of nucleated cell counts relied on the amplification of reference gene primers. Sequencing was performed with immunoSEQ multiplex PCR; in TCRdb, only in-frame clones are kept and a portion is missing. V and J calls and clone size are those listed in that table; D and trimming were worked out from the DNA. The sample contains roughly 170,000 clones, about four fifths of which appear only once. The specimen sequenced was peripheral blood. The receptor comes from a human donor in a cohort sampled during active COVID-19. This chain links TRBV5-1 with TRBJ1-1; 8 bases match TRBD1. The CDR3: CASSFNNRQGTEAFF. The DNA of the CDR3 is TGCGCCAGCAGCTTCAACAATAGACAGGGGACTGAAGCTTTCTTT.